This T cell receptor beta chain came from a study of T cells in Graves' hyperthyroidism and ophthalmopathy. The study, taken as a whole, reports: The model made its ophthalmopathy prediction, and onset followed a median roughly 6.5 months later.

Patients aged 18 to 65 had newly diagnosed hyperthyroidism lasting under 2 months. RNA transcripts provided the source from which TCR beta CDR3 regions were amplified. The HTBI primer set was used in a first-round RT-PCR of the TCR CDR3. One entry per CDR3 protein, called by TCRdb with MiXCR from the multiplex PCR reads. This table holds under 400,000 distinct CDR3 sequences, 11% to 15% found once. About this clonotype itself: Its antigen is unidentified.

V shed 4 bases, J shed 8 bases, and the junction held 8 bases outside the gene matches. Per the germline V gene, CDR1 is SGHNT and CDR2 is YYREEE (reference sequence). This CDR3 is 15 amino acids long. This clonotype was obtained from a woman aged 55-70 years with Graves' hyperthyroidism. The genes are TRBV5-4 and TRBJ2-1, with 11 bases lining up with TRBD2. What was sequenced was blood. Here the CDR3 DNA reads TGTGCCAGCAGCGTGTGGACTAGCGGGTATTATGAGCAGTTCTTC. The encoded protein is CASSVWTSGYYEQFF.